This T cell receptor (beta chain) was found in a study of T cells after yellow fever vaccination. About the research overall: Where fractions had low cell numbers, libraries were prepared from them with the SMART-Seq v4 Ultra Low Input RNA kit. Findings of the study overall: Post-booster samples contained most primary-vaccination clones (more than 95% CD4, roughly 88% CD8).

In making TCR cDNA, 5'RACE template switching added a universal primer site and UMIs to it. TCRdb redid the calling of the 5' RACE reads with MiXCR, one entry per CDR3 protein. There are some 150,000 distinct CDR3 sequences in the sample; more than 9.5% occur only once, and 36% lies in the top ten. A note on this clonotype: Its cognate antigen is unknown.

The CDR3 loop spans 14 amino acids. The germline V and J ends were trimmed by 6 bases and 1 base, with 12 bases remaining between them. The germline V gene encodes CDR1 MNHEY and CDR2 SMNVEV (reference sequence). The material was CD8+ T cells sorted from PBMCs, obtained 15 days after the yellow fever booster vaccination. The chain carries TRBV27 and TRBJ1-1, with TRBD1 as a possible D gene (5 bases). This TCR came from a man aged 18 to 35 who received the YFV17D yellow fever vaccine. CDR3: CASSPGRGNTEAFF. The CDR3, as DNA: TGTGCCAGCAGCCCGGGACGGGGGAACACTGAAGCTTTCTTT.